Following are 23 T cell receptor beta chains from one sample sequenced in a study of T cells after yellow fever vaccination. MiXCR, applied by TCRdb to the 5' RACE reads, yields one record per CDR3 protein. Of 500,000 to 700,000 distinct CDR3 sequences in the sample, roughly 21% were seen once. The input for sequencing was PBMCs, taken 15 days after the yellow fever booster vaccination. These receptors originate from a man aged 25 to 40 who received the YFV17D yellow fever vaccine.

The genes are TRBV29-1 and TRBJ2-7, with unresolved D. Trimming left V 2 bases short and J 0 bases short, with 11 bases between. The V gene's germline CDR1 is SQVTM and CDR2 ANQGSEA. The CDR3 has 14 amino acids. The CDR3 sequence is CSVERADSSYEQYF. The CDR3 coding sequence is TGCAGCGTTGAAAGGGCAGATAGCTCCTACGAGCAGTACTTC.

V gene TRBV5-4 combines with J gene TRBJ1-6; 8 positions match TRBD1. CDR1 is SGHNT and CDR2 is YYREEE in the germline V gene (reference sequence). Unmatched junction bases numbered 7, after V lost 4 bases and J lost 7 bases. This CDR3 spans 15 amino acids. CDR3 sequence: CASSIQGVYNSPLHF. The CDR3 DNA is TGTGCCAGCAGCATACAGGGGGTTTACAATTCACCCCTCCACTTT.

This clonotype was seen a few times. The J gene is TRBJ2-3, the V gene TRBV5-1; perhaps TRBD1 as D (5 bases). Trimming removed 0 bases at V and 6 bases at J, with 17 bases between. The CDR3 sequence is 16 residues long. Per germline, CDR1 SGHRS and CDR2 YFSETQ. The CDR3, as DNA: TGCGCCAGCAGCTTGGTGGGCGTAAGGGGTCCCGATACGCAGTATTTT. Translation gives CASSLVGVRGPDTQYF.

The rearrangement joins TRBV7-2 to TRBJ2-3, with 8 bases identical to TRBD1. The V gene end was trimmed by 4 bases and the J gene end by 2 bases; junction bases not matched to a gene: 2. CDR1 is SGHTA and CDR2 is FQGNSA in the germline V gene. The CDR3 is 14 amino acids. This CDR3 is CASSSQGATDTQYF. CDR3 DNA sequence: TGTGCCAGCAGCTCTCAGGGGGCCACAGATACGCAGTATTTT.

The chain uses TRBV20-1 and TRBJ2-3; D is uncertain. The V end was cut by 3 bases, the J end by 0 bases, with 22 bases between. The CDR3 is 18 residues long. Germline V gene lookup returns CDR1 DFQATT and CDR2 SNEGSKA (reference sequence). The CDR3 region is CSARAANGQTGSTDTQYF. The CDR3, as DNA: TGCAGTGCTAGGGCTGCAAACGGTCAAACCGGTAGCACAGATACGCAGTATTTT.

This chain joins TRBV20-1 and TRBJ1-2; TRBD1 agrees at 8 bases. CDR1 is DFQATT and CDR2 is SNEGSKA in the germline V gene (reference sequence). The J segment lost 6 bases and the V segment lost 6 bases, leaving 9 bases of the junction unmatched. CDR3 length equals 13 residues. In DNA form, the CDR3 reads TGCAGTGCCCAGGACAGGGCAAACAATGGCTACACCTTC. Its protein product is CSAQDRANNGYTF.

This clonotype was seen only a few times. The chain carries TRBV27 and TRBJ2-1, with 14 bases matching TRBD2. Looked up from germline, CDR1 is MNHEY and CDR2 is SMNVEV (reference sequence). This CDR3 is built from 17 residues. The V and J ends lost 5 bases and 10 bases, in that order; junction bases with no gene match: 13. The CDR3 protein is CASSPYTGTSGREEQFF. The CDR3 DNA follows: TGTGCCAGCAGTCCATACACCGGGACTAGCGGGAGAGAGGAGCAGTTCTTC.

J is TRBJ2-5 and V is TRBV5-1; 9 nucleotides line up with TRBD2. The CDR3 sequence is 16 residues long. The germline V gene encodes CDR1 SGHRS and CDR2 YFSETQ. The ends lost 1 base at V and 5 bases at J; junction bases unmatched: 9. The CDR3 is CASSLSASGNFETQYF. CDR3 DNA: TGCGCCAGCAGCTTGTCGGCTAGCGGGAACTTCGAGACCCAGTACTTC.

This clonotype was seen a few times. CDR3 in DNA: TGTGCCAGCTCACCCTTGGGAGGCATTCAGTACTTC. Its protein is CASSPLGGIQYF. This chain joins TRBV18 and TRBJ2-4, with D possibly matching TRBD2 (6 bases). CDR1 and CDR2 from the germline V gene are KGHSH and LQKENI. The CDR3 spans 12 residues. The V and J ends lost 3 bases and 9 bases respectively, with 9 bases between them.

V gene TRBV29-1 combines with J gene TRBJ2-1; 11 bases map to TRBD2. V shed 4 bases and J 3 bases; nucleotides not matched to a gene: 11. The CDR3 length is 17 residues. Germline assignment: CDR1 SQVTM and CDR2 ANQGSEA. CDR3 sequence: CSVVISGRAHNYNEQFF. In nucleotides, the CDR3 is TGCAGCGTTGTGATTAGCGGGAGGGCCCATAACTACAATGAGCAGTTCTTC.

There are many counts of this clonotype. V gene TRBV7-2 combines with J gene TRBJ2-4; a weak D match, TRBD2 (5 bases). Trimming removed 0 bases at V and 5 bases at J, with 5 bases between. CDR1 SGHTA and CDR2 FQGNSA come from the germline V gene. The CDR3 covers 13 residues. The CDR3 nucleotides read TGTGCCAGCAGCTTAGCGCGGGAAAACATTCAGTACTTC. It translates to CASSLARENIQYF.

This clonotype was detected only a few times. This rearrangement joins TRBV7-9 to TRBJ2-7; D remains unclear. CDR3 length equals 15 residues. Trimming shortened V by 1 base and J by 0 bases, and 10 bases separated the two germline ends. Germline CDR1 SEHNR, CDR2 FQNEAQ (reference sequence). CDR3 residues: CASSLVLRDSYEQYF. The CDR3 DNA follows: TGTGCCAGCAGCTTAGTGTTGCGTGACTCCTACGAGCAGTACTTC.

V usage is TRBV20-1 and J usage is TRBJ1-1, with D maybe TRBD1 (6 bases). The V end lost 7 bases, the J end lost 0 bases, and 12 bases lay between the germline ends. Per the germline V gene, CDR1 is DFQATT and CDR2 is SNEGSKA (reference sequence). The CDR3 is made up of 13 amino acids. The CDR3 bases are TGCAGTGTTGGGGGGGCGGTGAACACTGAAGCTTTCTTT. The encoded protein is CSVGGAVNTEAFF.

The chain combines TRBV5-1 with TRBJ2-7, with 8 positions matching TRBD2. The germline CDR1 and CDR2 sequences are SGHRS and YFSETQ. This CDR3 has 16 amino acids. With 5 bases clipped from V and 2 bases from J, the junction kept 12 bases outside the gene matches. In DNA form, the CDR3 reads TGCGCCAGCAGTCGCGCGGGGGGACTCACCGCCTACGAGCAGTACTTC. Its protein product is CASSRAGGLTAYEQYF.

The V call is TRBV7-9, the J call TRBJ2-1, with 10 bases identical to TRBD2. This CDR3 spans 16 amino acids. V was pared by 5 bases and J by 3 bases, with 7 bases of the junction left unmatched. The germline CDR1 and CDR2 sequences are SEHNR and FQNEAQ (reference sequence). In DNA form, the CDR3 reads TGTGCCAGCAGCCGCGTAGCGGGAGGTCTCTACAATGAGCAGTTCTTC. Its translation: CASSRVAGGLYNEQFF.

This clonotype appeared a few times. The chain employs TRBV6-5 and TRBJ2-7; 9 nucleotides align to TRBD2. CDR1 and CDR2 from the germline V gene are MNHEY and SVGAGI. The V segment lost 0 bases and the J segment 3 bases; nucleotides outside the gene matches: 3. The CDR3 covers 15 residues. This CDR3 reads CASSYSSSGNYEQYF. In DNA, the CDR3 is TGTGCCAGCAGTTACTCGTCTAGCGGGAACTACGAGCAGTACTTC.

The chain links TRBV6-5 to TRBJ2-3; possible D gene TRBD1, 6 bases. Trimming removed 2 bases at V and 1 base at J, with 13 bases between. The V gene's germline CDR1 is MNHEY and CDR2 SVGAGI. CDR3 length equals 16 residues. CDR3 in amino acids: CASSYGGAGGTDTQYF. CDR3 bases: TGTGCCAGCAGTTACGGTGGCGCAGGGGGCACAGATACGCAGTATTTT.

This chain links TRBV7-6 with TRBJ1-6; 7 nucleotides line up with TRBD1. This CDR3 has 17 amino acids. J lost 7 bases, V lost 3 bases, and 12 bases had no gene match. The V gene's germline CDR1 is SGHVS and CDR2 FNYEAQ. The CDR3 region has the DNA TGTGCCAGCAGCTTGTCCCCCACAGGGGTTCGGAATTCACCCCTCCACTTT. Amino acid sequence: CASSLSPTGVRNSPLHF.

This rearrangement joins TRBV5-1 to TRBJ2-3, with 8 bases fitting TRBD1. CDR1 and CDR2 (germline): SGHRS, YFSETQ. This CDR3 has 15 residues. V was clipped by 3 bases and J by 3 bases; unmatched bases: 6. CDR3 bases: TGCGCCAGCAGCTCAGGACAGGGACGTACAGATACGCAGTATTTT. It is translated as CASSSGQGRTDTQYF. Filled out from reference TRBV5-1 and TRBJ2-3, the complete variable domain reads KAGVTQTPRYLIKTRGQQVTLSCSPISGHRSVSWYQQTPGQGLQFLFEYFSETQRNKGNFPGRFSGRQFSNSRSEMNVSTLELGDSALYLCASSSGQGRTDTQYFGPGTRLTVL.

For the CDR3, the DNA is TGTGCCAGCAGTTTCCGGGACTACCAATACAATGAGCAGTTCTTC. Its protein is CASSFRDYQYNEQFF. The chain is built from TRBV6-2 or TRBV6-3 and TRBJ2-1; 7 nucleotides agree with TRBD2. The ends lost 4 bases at V and 4 bases at J; junction bases unmatched: 7. The V gene's germline CDR1 is MNHEY and CDR2 SVGEGT. The CDR3 consists of 15 residues.

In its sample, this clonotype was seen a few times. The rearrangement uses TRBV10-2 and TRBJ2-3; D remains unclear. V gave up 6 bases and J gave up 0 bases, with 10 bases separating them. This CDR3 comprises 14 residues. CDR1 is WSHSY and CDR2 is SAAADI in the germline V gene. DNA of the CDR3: TGCGCCAGCAGGCTCGCCACTAGCACAGATACGCAGTATTTT. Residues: CASRLATSTDTQYF.

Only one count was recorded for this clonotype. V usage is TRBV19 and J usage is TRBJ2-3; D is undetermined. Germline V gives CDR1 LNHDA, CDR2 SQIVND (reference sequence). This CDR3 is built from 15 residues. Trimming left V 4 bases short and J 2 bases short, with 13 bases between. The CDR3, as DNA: TGTGCCAGTAGTACCACCTGGGATTACACAGATACGCAGTATTTT. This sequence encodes CASSTTWDYTDTQYF.

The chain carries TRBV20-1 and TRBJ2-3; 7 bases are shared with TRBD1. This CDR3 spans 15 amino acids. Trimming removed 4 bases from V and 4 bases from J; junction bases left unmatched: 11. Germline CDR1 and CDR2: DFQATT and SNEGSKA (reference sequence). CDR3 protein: CSATKPRGRSDTQYF. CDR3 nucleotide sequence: TGCAGTGCTACAAAACCGAGGGGGCGCTCAGATACGCAGTATTTT.